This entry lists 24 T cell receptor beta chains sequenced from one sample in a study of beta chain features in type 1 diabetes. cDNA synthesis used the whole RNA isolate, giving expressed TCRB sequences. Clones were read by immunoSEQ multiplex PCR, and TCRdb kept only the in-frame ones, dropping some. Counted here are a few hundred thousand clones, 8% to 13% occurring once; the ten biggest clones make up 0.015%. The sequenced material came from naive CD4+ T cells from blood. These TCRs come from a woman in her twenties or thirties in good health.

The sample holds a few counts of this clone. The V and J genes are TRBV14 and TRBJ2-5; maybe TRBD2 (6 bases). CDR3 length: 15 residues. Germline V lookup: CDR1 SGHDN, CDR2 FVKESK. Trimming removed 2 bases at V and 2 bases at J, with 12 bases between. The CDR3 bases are TGTGCCAGCAGCCAAAGGAGGGCGGCTCAAGAGACCCAGTACTTC. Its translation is CASSQRRAAQETQYF. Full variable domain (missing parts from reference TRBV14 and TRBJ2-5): EAGVTQFPSHSVIEKGQTVTLRCDPISGHDNLYWYRRVMGKEIKFLLHFVKESKQDESGMPNNRFLAERTGGTYSTLKVQPAELEDSGVYFCASSQRRAAQETQYFGPGTRLLVL.

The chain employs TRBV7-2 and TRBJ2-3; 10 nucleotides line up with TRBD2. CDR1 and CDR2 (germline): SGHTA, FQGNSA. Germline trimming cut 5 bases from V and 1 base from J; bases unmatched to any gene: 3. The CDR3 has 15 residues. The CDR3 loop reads CASSPGTSGTDTQYF. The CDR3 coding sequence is TGTGCCAGCAGCCCGGGGACTAGCGGCACAGATACGCAGTATTTT.

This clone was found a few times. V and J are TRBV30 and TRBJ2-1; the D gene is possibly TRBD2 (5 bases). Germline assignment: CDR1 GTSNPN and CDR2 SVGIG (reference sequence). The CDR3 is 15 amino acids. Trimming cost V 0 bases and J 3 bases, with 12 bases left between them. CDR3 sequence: CAWSVRRRVYNEQFF. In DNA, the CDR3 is TGTGCCTGGAGTGTACGCAGGCGGGTCTACAATGAGCAGTTCTTC.

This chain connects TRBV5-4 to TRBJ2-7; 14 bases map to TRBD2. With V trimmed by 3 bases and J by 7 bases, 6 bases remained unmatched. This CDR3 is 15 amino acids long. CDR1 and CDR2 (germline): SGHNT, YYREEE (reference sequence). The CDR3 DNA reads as TGTGCCAGCAGCTGGGGACTAGCGGGAGATGGTGAGCAGTACTTC. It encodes CASSWGLAGDGEQYF.

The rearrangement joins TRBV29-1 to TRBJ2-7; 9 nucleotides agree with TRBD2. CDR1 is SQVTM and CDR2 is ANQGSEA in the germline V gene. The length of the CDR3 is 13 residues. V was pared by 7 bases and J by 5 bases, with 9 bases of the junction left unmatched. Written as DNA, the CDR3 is TGCAGCGCCCGTGGGACTAGCTACCACGAGCAGTACTTC. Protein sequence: CSARGTSYHEQYF.

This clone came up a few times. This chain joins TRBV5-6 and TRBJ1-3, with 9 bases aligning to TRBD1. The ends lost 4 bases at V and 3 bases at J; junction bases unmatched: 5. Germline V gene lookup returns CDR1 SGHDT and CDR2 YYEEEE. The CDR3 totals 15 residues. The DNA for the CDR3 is TGTGCCAGCAGCGGAAAGACAGGGGGTGGAAACACCATATATTTT. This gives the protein CASSGKTGGGNTIYF.

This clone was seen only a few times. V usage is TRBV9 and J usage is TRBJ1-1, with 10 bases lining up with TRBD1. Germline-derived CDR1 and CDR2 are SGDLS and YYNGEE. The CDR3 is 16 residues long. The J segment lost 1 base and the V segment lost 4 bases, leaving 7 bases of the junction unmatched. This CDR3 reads CASSFGRDRGNTEAFF. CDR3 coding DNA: TGTGCCAGCAGCTTCGGCCGGGACAGGGGGAACACTGAAGCTTTCTTT.

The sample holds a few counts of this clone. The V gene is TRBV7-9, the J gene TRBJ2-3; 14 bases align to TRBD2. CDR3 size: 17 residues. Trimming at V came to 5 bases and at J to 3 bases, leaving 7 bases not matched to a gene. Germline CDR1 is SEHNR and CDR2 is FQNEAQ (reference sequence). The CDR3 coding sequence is TGTGCCAGCAGCCCGCCCGGGACTAGCGGGAGTACAGATACGCAGTATTTT. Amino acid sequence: CASSPPGTSGSTDTQYF.

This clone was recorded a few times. Written as DNA, the CDR3 is TGTGCTAGTGGTTTGGGAGGACAATCCCAGGGAGAGACCCAGTACTTC. Its translation: CASGLGGQSQGETQYF. This sequence joins TRBV12-5 and TRBJ2-5; D might be TRBD1 (5 bases). Germline-derived CDR1 and CDR2 are LGHNT and FRNRAP. V shed 1 base and J shed 4 bases, with 16 bases lying between them. The CDR3 extends over 16 amino acids.

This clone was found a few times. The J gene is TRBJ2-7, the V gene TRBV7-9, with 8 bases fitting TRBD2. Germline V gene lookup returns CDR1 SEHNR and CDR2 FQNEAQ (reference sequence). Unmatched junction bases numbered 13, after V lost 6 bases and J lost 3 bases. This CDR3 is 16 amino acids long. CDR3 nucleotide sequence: TGTGCCAGCAGGCCAGAGGGTAGCGGGACTATCTACGAGCAGTACTTC. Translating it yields CASRPEGSGTIYEQYF.

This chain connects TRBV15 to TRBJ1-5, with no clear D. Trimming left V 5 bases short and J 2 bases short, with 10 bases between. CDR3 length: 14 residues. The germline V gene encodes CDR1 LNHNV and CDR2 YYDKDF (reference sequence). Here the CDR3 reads CATSALGGNQPQHF. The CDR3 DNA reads TGTGCCACCAGCGCCCTCGGGGGCAATCAGCCCCAGCATTTT.

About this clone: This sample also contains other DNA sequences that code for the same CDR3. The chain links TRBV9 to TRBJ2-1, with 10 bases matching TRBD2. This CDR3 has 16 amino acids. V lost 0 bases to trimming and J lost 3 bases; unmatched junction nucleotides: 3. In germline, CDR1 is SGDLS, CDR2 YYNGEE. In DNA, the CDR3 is TGTGCCAGCAGCGTAGGGACTAGCGGATACTACAATGAGCAGTTCTTC. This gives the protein CASSVGTSGYYNEQFF.

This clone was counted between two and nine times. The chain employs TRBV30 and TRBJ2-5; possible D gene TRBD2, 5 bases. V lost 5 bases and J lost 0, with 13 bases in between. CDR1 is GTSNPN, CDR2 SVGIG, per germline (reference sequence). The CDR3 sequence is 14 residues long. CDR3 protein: CAWLKRGNQETQYF. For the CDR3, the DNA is TGTGCCTGGTTAAAACGGGGTAACCAAGAGACCCAGTACTTC.

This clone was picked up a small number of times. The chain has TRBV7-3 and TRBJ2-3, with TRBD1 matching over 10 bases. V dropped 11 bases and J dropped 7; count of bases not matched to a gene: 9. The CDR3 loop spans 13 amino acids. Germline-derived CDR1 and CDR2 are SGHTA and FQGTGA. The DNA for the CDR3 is TGTGCCTCTACCGGGACAGGGGAAAATACGCAGTATTTT. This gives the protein CASTGTGENTQYF. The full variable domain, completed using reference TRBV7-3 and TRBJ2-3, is GAGVSQTPSNKVTEKGKYVELRCDPISGHTALYWYRQSLGQGPEFLIYFQGTGAADDSGLPNDRFFAVRPEGSVSTLKIQRTERGDSAVYLCASTGTGENTQYFGPGTRLTVL.

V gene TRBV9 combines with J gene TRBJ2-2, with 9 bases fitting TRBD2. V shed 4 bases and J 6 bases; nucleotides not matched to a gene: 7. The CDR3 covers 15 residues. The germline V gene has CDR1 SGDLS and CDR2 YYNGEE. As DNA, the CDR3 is TGTGCCAGCAGCCCTGGACTAGCGAGGGCCGGGGAGCTGTTTTTT. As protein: CASSPGLARAGELFF.

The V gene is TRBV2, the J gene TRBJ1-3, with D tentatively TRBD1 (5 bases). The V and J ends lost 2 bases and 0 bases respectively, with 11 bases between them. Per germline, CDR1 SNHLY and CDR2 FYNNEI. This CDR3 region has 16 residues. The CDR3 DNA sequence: TGTGCCAGCAGTGAAAGGACACCTGGCTCTGGAAACACCATATATTTT. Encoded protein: CASSERTPGSGNTIYF.

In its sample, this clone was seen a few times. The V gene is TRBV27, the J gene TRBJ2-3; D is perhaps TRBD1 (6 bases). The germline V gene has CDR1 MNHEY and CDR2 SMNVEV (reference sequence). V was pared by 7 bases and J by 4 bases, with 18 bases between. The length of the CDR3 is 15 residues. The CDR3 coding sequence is TGTGCCAGCAACAATGTAGGGGGTAGACCAGATACGCAGTATTTT. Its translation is CASNNVGGRPDTQYF.

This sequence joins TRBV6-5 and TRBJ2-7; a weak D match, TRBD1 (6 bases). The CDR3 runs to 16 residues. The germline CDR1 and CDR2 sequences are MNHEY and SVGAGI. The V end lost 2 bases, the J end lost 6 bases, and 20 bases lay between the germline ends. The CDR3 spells CASSYQDSSTLVEQYF. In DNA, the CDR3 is TGTGCCAGCAGTTACCAGGACAGTTCCACCTTGGTCGAGCAGTACTTC.

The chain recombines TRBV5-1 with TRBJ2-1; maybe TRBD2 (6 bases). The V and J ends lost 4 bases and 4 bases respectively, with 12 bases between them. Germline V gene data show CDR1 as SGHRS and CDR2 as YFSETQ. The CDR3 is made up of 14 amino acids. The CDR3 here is CASSKEGTYNEQFF. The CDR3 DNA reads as TGCGCCAGCAGCAAGGAGGGTACTTACAATGAGCAGTTCTTC. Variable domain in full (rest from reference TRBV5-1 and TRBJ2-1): KAGVTQTPRYLIKTRGQQVTLSCSPISGHRSVSWYQQTPGQGLQFLFEYFSETQRNKGNFPGRFSGRQFSNSRSEMNVSTLELGDSALYLCASSKEGTYNEQFFGPGTRLTVL.

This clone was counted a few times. CDR3 residues: CSVGRDTNQPQHF. CDR3 sequence (DNA): TGCAGCGTTGGACGGGACACCAATCAGCCCCAGCATTTT. The V gene is TRBV29-1, the J gene TRBJ1-5; D is perhaps TRBD1 (6 bases). The germline gives CDR1 SQVTM, CDR2 ANQGSEA. The CDR3 extends over 13 amino acids. V lost 4 bases and J 3 bases, leaving 10 bases between the germline ends.

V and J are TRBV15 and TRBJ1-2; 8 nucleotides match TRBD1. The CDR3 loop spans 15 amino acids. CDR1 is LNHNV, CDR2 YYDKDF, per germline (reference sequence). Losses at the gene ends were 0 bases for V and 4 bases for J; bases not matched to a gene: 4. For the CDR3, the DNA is TGTGCCACCAGCAGAGAGGGACAGGAGATCTATGGCTACACCTTC. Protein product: CATSREGQEIYGYTF. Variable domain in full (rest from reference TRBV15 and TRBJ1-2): DAMVIQNPRYQVTQFGKPVTLSCSQTLNHNVMYWYQQKSSQAPKLLFHYYDKDFNNEADTPDNFQSRRPNTSFCFLDIRSPGLGDTAMYLCATSREGQEIYGYTFGSGTRLTVV.

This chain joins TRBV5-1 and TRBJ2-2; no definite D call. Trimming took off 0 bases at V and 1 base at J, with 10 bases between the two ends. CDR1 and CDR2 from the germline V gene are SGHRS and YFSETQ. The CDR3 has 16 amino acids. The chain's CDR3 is CASSLEANRNTGELFF. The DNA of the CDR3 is TGCGCCAGCAGCTTGGAGGCCAACAGGAACACCGGGGAGCTGTTTTTT.

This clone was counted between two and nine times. The CDR3 DNA reads as TGCGCCAGCAGCCCCCCAGGGGGGCCAAACACCGGGGAGCTGTTTTTT. Protein sequence: CASSPPGGPNTGELFF. The V call is TRBV4-1, the J call TRBJ2-2, with D tentatively TRBD1 (7 bases). The CDR3 length is 16 residues. The ends were cut back, 4 bases at V and 2 bases at J, with 14 bases in the middle. Per germline, CDR1 MGHRA and CDR2 YSYEKL.

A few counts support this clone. As DNA, the CDR3 is TGTGCCAGCAGCTTGACAGGGGCGGCCTACAATGAGCAGTTCTTC. It codes for CASSLTGAAYNEQFF. V usage is TRBV11-1 and J usage is TRBJ2-1; 8 nucleotides agree with TRBD1. Germline-derived CDR1 and CDR2 are SGHAT and FQDESV (reference sequence). V lost 3 bases, J lost 2 bases, and 3 bases stayed unmatched. The CDR3 covers 15 residues.